The 8 T cell receptor beta chains reported below all come from one sample, sequenced in a study of control samples from healthy donors and cancer patients. Sequencing was performed with immunoSEQ multiplex PCR; in TCRdb, only in-frame clones are kept and a portion is missing. The sample holds under 150,000 clones, about 91% seen once. The sample taken for sequencing was blood. Every receptor here comes from a man aged 35 to 55 in good health.

This sequence joins TRBV5-1 and TRBJ2-1, with 9 bases aligning to TRBD2. After removal of 5 bases from V and 3 bases from J, the junction contained 3 bases not matched to a gene. The CDR3 extends over 14 amino acids. The germline gives CDR1 SGHRS, CDR2 YFSETQ. CDR3 sequence: CASSSAGGYNEQFF. The DNA for the CDR3 is TGCGCCAGCAGTTCAGCGGGGGGCTACAATGAGCAGTTCTTC.

This chain uses TRBV7-2 with TRBJ2-7; a possible D gene is TRBD2 (6 bases). CDR3 size: 14 residues. V was cut by 3 bases and J by 6 bases, with 15 bases left in between. Germline CDR1 and CDR2: SGHTA and FQGNSA. CDR3 region: CASSLRFDGSEQYF. CDR3 bases: TGTGCCAGCAGCTTGAGGTTTGACGGGAGCGAGCAGTACTTC. Based on the CDR3 plus reference TRBV7-2 and TRBJ2-7, the full variable domain is GAGVSQSPSNKVTEKGKDVELRCDPISGHTALYWYRQSLGQGLEFLIYFQGNSAPDKSGLPSDRFSAERTGGSVSTLTIQRTQQEDSAVYLCASSLRFDGSEQYFGPGTRLTVT.

The rearrangement links TRBV7-9 to TRBJ1-4, with D maybe TRBD1 (5 bases). From germline, CDR1 is SEHNR and CDR2 FQNEAQ (reference sequence). The CDR3 is 12 residues long. The CDR3 nucleotides read TGTGCAACCGACAGCGGTAATGAAAAACTGTTTTTT. It codes for CATDSGNEKLFF. Together with reference TRBV7-9 and TRBJ1-4, the CDR3 gives the full variable domain: DTGVSQNPRHKITKRGQNVTFRCDPISEHNRLYWYRQTLGQGPEFLTYFQNEAQLEKSRLLSDRFSAERPKGSFSTLEIQRTEQGDSAMYLCATDSGNEKLFFGSGTQLSVL.

The count of this clone is one. The rearrangement links TRBV30 to TRBJ2-1; 13 bases match TRBD2. With 3 bases clipped from V and 8 bases from J, the junction kept 7 bases outside the gene matches. CDR1 GTSNPN and CDR2 SVGIG come from the germline V gene (reference sequence). This CDR3 has 15 residues. Here the CDR3 reads CAWRSGLAGVYEQFF. The CDR3 nucleotides are TGTGCCTGGAGATCAGGACTAGCGGGGGTATATGAGCAGTTCTTC.

In this sample, this clone turned up a few times. Other DNA sequences in this specimen translate into the identical CDR3. The chain couples TRBV18 to TRBJ2-7; 7 positions match TRBD1. V dropped 1 base and J dropped 5; count of bases not matched to a gene: 5. CDR1 and CDR2 (germline): KGHSH, LQKENI. This CDR3 is 14 amino acids long. As DNA, the CDR3 is TGTGCCAGCTCACCACAAGGGGGCAGGGACGAGCAGTACTTC. Its protein product is CASSPQGGRDEQYF.

The chain carries TRBV29-1 and TRBJ1-1; possible D gene TRBD1, 6 bases. Germline V gene sequence: CDR1 SQVTM, CDR2 ANQGSEA. This CDR3 is 14 amino acids long. Trimming shortened V by 5 bases and J by 0 bases, and 13 bases separated the two germline ends. This chain's CDR3 is CSVIGQTMNTEAFF. CDR3 sequence (DNA): TGCAGCGTTATCGGACAGACCATGAACACTGAAGCTTTCTTT. Combining the CDR3 with reference TRBV29-1 and TRBJ1-1 gives the whole variable domain SAVISQKPSRDICQRGTSLTIQCQVDSQVTMMFWYRQQPGQSLTLIATANQGSEATYESGFVIDKFPISRPNLTFSTLTVSNMSPEDSSIYLCSVIGQTMNTEAFFGQGTRLTVV.

The rearrangement uses TRBV24-1 and TRBJ1-3; no definite D call. The CDR3 spans 12 residues. Trimming left V 6 bases short and J 0 bases short, with 2 bases between. Germline CDR1 and CDR2: KGHDR and SFDVKD. CDR3 nucleotides: TGTGCCACCAGTAGCTCTGGAAACACCATATATTTT. The encoded protein is CATSSSGNTIYF.

The V and J genes are TRBV24-1 and TRBJ1-3; no definite D call. The CDR3 has 14 amino acids. Germline-derived CDR1 and CDR2 are KGHDR and SFDVKD. V was shortened by 6 bases and J by 10 bases, with 18 bases between the two germline ends. DNA of the CDR3: TGTGCCACCAGTCTTGAGGGATGGATGTATACCATATATTTT. Amino acids: CATSLEGWMYTIYF.